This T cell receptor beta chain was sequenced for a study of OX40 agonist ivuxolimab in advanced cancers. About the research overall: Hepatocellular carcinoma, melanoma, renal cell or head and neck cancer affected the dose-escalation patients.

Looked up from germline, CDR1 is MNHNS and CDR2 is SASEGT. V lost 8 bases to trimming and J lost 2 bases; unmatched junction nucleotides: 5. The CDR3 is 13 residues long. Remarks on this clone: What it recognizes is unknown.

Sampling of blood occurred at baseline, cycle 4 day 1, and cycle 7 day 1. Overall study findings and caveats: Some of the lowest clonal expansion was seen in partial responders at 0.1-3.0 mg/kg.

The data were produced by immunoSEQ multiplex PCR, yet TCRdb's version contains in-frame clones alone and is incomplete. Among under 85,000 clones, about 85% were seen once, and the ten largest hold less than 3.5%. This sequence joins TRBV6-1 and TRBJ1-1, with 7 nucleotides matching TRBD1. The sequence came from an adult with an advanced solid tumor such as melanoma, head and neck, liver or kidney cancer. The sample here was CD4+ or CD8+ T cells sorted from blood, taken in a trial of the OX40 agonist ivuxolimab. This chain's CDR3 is CASHRGLNTEAFF. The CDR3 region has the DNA TGTGCCAGCCACAGGGGCCTAAACACTGAAGCTTTCTTT.